One and the same sample provided the 29 T cell receptor beta chains below, sequenced in a study of CD8+ T cells in alopecia areata. Treatment given: oral pan-JAK inhibitor, 5-10 mg twice daily. Sequencing relied on a cDNA template that was reverse transcribed from extracted RNA. Libraries were prepared by immunoSEQ multiplex PCR; TCRdb keeps only in-frame clonotypes and omits some of them. The sample lists under 300,000 clones; 45% to 70% were seen once. Sequencing used CD4+ T cells sorted from blood, obtained around week 53, from a patient treated with tofacitinib. Receptor source: a human donor with alopecia areata.

This clone was observed a few times. This chain joins TRBV7-9 and TRBJ2-1, with D uncertain. Germline CDR1 SEHNR, CDR2 FQNEAQ (reference sequence). V was cut by 0 bases and J by 0 bases, with 3 bases left in between. CDR3 length: 14 amino acids. CDR3: CASSLAGSYNEQFF. As DNA, the CDR3 is TGTGCCAGCAGCTTAGCAGGCTCCTACAATGAGCAGTTCTTC.

This clone turned up a few times. The J gene is TRBJ1-4, the V gene TRBV15; D uncertain. The germline CDR1 and CDR2 sequences are LNHNV and YYDKDF (reference sequence). The CDR3 sequence is 14 residues long. With 1 base removed from V and 5 bases from J, the gap between germline ends came to 8 bases. CDR3 bases: TGTGCCACCAGCAGAGGTAGCGAGAATGAAAAACTGTTTTTT. It yields the protein CATSRGSENEKLFF.

The chain carries TRBV30 and TRBJ1-5; no clear D gene. Germline V gene lookup returns CDR1 GTSNPN and CDR2 SVGIG (reference sequence). V was shortened by 0 bases and J by 4 bases, with 13 bases between the two germline ends. CDR3 length: 15 amino acids. CDR3 protein: CAWSVRGNGNQPQHF. The DNA of the CDR3 is TGTGCCTGGAGTGTACGAGGTAATGGGAATCAGCCCCAGCATTTT.

This sequence joins TRBV27 and TRBJ1-6; TRBD1 matches 7 bases. CDR1 is MNHEY and CDR2 is SMNVEV in the germline V gene (reference sequence). J was trimmed by 9 bases and V by 6 bases; bases with no gene match: 8. The CDR3 covers 14 residues. CDR3 amino acids: CASRRQGTGSPLHF. CDR3 in DNA: TGTGCCAGCAGACGACAGGGAACGGGTTCACCCCTCCACTTT.

V and J are TRBV5-1 and TRBJ2-1; the D gene is possibly TRBD2 (6 bases). Trimming removed 4 bases from V and 0 bases from J, with 11 bases in between. The CDR3 has 15 amino acids. Germline loops: CDR1 SGHRS, CDR2 YFSETQ. This CDR3 is CASSPTGDSYNEQFF. The CDR3 DNA reads as TGCGCCAGCAGCCCGACGGGGGACTCCTACAATGAGCAGTTCTTC.

V and J are TRBV7-9 and TRBJ2-3; 9 bases map to TRBD2. The germline gives CDR1 SEHNR, CDR2 FQNEAQ (reference sequence). Losses at the gene ends were 6 bases for V and 6 bases for J; bases not matched to a gene: 10. The CDR3 extends over 15 amino acids. CDR3 coding DNA: TGTGCCAGCAGTCGGAGCGGGGGGCTTCCGGATACGCAGTATTTT. Encoded protein: CASSRSGGLPDTQYF.

This clone was counted only a few times. This CDR3 is CASSQARTYNEQFF. CDR3 nucleotides: TGTGCCAGCAGCCAAGCGAGAACCTACAATGAGCAGTTCTTC. The V call is TRBV14, the J call TRBJ2-1; no reliable D call. The CDR3 has 14 residues. Trimming left V 1 base short and J 2 bases short, with 6 bases between. CDR1 SGHDN and CDR2 FVKESK come from the germline V gene.

The chain has TRBV29-1 and TRBJ2-2, with TRBD1 matching 9 bases. The trim removed 4 bases at V and 6 bases at J, leaving 9 bases unmatched. The CDR3 length is 15 residues. In germline, CDR1 is SQVTM, CDR2 ANQGSEA. CDR3 DNA sequence: TGCAGCGTTGCCCCCCCGGGGACAGGGCCCGGGGAGCTGTTTTTT. Its translation is CSVAPPGTGPGELFF.

The chain is built from TRBV30 and TRBJ1-5, with TRBD1 as a possible D gene (6 bases). This CDR3 has 14 amino acids. CDR1 is GTSNPN, CDR2 SVGIG, per germline (reference sequence). With 2 bases removed from V and 5 bases from J, the gap between germline ends came to 13 bases. This CDR3 is CAWSPGAFDQPQHF. CDR3 DNA: TGTGCCTGGAGTCCAGGGGCCTTTGATCAGCCCCAGCATTTT.

V is TRBV29-1 and J is TRBJ2-1; TRBD2 aligns across 7 bases. CDR1 is SQVTM, CDR2 ANQGSEA, per germline. The CDR3 extends over 14 amino acids. V shed 4 bases and J 1 base; nucleotides not matched to a gene: 4. The CDR3 here is CSVGSGVSYNEQFF. CDR3 bases: TGCAGCGTTGGCAGCGGGGTATCCTACAATGAGCAGTTCTTC.

In this sample, this clone turned up a few times. This chain uses TRBV19 with TRBJ2-1; 8 bases are shared with TRBD2. Germline trimming cut 6 bases from V and 6 bases from J; bases unmatched to any gene: 13. The CDR3 is made up of 16 amino acids. The germline V gene has CDR1 LNHDA and CDR2 SQIVND (reference sequence). CDR3 protein: CASSLISGGVGNEQFF. The CDR3, as DNA: TGTGCCAGTAGCCTCATAAGCGGGGGAGTCGGCAATGAGCAGTTCTTC.

This clone has only a few counts. J is TRBJ2-7 and V is TRBV29-1, with D possibly TRBD1 on 7 matching bases. This CDR3 has 12 amino acids. V was clipped by 5 bases and J by 6 bases, with 14 bases between them. Germline-derived CDR1 and CDR2 are SQVTM and ANQGSEA. The CDR3 DNA sequence: TGCAGCGTTCAAGGAGGGGGCGTCGAGCAGTACTTC. Translation: CSVQGGGVEQYF.

The rearrangement links TRBV29-1 to TRBJ2-2, with TRBD1 matching over 9 bases. With V trimmed by 7 bases and J by 1 base, 1 base remained unmatched. CDR1 SQVTM and CDR2 ANQGSEA come from the germline V gene. This CDR3 is 13 amino acids long. CDR3 coding DNA: TGCAGCGCGGGACAGGGGAACACCGGGGAGCTGTTTTTT. It is translated as CSAGQGNTGELFF.

V and J are TRBV9 and TRBJ2-7; D remains unclear. Germline V gene sequence: CDR1 SGDLS, CDR2 YYNGEE. V lost 1 base, J lost 0 bases, and 8 bases lay in between. This CDR3 is 14 amino acids long. The DNA for the CDR3 is TGTGCCAGCAGCGTATTCTGGGGCTCCTACGAGCAGTACTTC. Protein: CASSVFWGSYEQYF.

The chain recombines TRBV10-3 with TRBJ2-7; TRBD1 matches 9 bases. The germline V gene has CDR1 ENHRY and CDR2 SYGVKD. The J segment lost 2 bases and the V segment lost 6 bases, leaving 8 bases of the junction unmatched. The CDR3 has 15 amino acids. The CDR3: CAIREDRGDPYEQYF. CDR3 coding DNA: TGTGCCATCAGAGAGGACAGGGGCGACCCCTACGAGCAGTACTTC.

The chain links TRBV6-5 to TRBJ2-5; 7 nucleotides line up with TRBD2. V was pared by 0 bases and J by 7 bases, with 5 bases of the junction left unmatched. The germline V gene has CDR1 MNHEY and CDR2 SVGAGI. The CDR3 totals 14 residues. The CDR3 reads CASSYSGRERTQYF. For the CDR3, the DNA is TGTGCCAGCAGTTACTCGGGGAGGGAAAGGACCCAGTACTTC.

The chain has TRBV11-2 and TRBJ1-2, with a weak D call TRBD1 (6 bases). Trimming stripped 6 bases from V and 0 bases from J, with 17 bases between. Germline assignment: CDR1 SGHAT and CDR2 FQNNGV. CDR3 length: 16 residues. DNA of the CDR3: TGTGCCAGCAGATCAGGCAGGGGTGAATCTAACTATGGCTACACCTTC. Its protein product is CASRSGRGESNYGYTF. The full variable domain, its missing parts supplied by reference TRBV11-2 and TRBJ1-2, is EAGVAQSPRYKIIEKRQSVAFWCNPISGHATLYWYQQILGQGPKLLIQFQNNGVVDDSQLPKDRFSAERLKGVDSTLKIQPAKLEDSAVYLCASRSGRGESNYGYTFGSGTRLTVV.

The rearrangement joins TRBV7-2 to TRBJ1-1, with D hard to call. The germline V and J ends were trimmed by 3 bases and 4 bases, with 12 bases remaining between them. The CDR3 contains 14 residues. Germline V lookup: CDR1 SGHTA, CDR2 FQGNSA. The CDR3: CASSFEQNPTEAFF. For the CDR3, the DNA is TGTGCCAGCAGCTTCGAACAGAACCCCACTGAAGCTTTCTTT.

This sequence joins TRBV6-5 and TRBJ2-2; D call uncertain. The V gene's germline CDR1 is MNHEY and CDR2 SVGAGI. V was trimmed by 5 bases and J by 4 bases, leaving 14 bases between them. CDR3 size: 15 residues. The CDR3 is CASSPKTLLTGELFF. The CDR3, as DNA: TGTGCCAGCAGTCCAAAGACACTCCTCACCGGGGAGCTGTTTTTT.

This rearrangement joins TRBV9 to TRBJ1-1, with D hard to call. Germline CDR1 is SGDLS and CDR2 is YYNGEE. This CDR3 contains 14 residues. V dropped 0 bases and J dropped 1 base, with 7 bases sitting between them. The CDR3 region has the DNA TGTGCCAGCAGCGTAGGGGTAAGGAACACTGAAGCTTTCTTT. Amino acids: CASSVGVRNTEAFF.

This chain joins TRBV5-6 and TRBJ1-2, with 7 bases that match TRBD1. Germline values: CDR1 SGHDT, CDR2 YYEEEE. The ends lost 3 bases at V and 8 bases at J; junction bases unmatched: 4. This CDR3 is built from 12 residues. The CDR3 sequence: CASSSTGEGYTF. CDR3 bases: TGTGCCAGCAGCTCCACAGGGGAAGGCTACACCTTC. Looking up the rest from reference TRBV5-6 and TRBJ1-2 gives the full variable domain: DAGVTQSPTHLIKTRGQQVTLRCSPKSGHDTVSWYQQALGQGPQFIFQYYEEEERQRGNFPDRFSGHQFPNYSSELNVNALLLGDSALYLCASSSTGEGYTFGSGTRLTVV.

This clone turned up a few times. The V and J genes are TRBV29-1 and TRBJ2-2, with a tentative D call TRBD2 (5 bases). Germline V gene data show CDR1 as SQVTM and CDR2 as ANQGSEA. This CDR3 comprises 12 residues. V lost 7 bases and J lost 5, with 11 bases in between. DNA of the CDR3: TGCAGCGGAGCACGGGAAACCGGGGAGCTGTTTTTT. This sequence encodes CSGARETGELFF.

The rearrangement links TRBV7-6 to TRBJ1-2; TRBD1 might be the D (5 bases). The CDR3 extends over 14 amino acids. Germline V CDR1 and CDR2: SGHVS, FNYEAQ. V shed 5 bases and J shed 7 bases, with 17 bases lying between them. The CDR3 sequence is CASSPLSTGGGYTF. The CDR3 DNA follows: TGTGCCAGCAGCCCATTAAGTACTGGGGGTGGCTACACCTTC.

J is TRBJ1-1 and V is TRBV29-1; 7 bases are a match to TRBD1. The CDR3 consists of 14 residues. Germline V CDR1 and CDR2: SQVTM, ANQGSEA. Losses at the gene ends were 7 bases for V and 7 bases for J; bases not matched to a gene: 15. Here the CDR3 DNA reads TGCAGCGCCGCAGGGGGGGGGCGGTCCGATGAAGCTTTCTTT. Its translation: CSAAGGGRSDEAFF.

The chain's CDR3 is CASSLVAQRYF. CDR3 bases: TGTGCCAGCAGCTTAGTCGCCCAGAGGTATTTT. The gene calls are TRBV13 and TRBJ2-3, with D unresolved. CDR3 length: 11 residues. V lost 1 base, J lost 14 bases, and 10 bases lay in between. The germline CDR1 and CDR2 sequences are PRHDT and FYEKMQ (reference sequence).

CDR3 region: CSVESGQGAWGYTF. The CDR3 region has the DNA TGCAGCGTTGAATCGGGACAGGGGGCCTGGGGCTACACCTTC. V gene TRBV29-1 combines with J gene TRBJ1-2, with 12 positions matching TRBD1. This CDR3 has 14 residues. Germline assignment: CDR1 SQVTM and CDR2 ANQGSEA. The ends lost 2 bases at V and 8 bases at J; junction bases unmatched: 6. Complete variable domain (other parts from reference TRBV29-1 and TRBJ1-2): SAVISQKPSRDICQRGTSLTIQCQVDSQVTMMFWYRQQPGQSLTLIATANQGSEATYESGFVIDKFPISRPNLTFSTLTVSNMSPEDSSIYLCSVESGQGAWGYTFGSGTRLTVV.

V usage is TRBV27 and J usage is TRBJ2-3; 15 nucleotides agree with TRBD2. V trimming: 5 bases; J trimming: 8 bases; junction bases outside the gene matches: 11. CDR3 length: 17 residues. Germline values: CDR1 MNHEY, CDR2 SMNVEV (reference sequence). CDR3 DNA sequence: TGTGCCAGCAGTCCCCGGGGACTAGCGGGGGGCCGCGGTACGCAGTATTTT. It yields the protein CASSPRGLAGGRGTQYF.

The chain has TRBV7-2 and TRBJ1-2; 7 bases are shared with TRBD1. J gave up 4 bases and V 2 bases, and 4 bases lay outside the gene matches. Per germline, CDR1 SGHTA and CDR2 FQGNSA. The CDR3 is 14 residues long. This CDR3 is CASSLTQGPYGYTF. As DNA, the CDR3 is TGTGCCAGCAGCTTAACACAGGGGCCCTATGGCTACACCTTC.

CDR3 protein: CAWSAHRGPGANVLTF. The CDR3 DNA reads TGTGCCTGGAGTGCCCACAGGGGCCCTGGGGCCAACGTCCTGACTTTC. The chain employs TRBV30 and TRBJ2-6; TRBD1 matches at 7 bases. Germline lookup yields CDR1 GTSNPN and CDR2 SVGIG (reference sequence). Trimming cost V 1 base and J 2 bases; bases outside gene matches: 5. There are 16 residues in the CDR3.